The entry below describes one T cell receptor beta chain. This specimen comes from a study of blood T cell repertoires in COVID-19. Study-wide context: COVID-19 samples from acute and convalescent phases originated in the United States, Italy and Spain.

This CDR3 comprises 15 residues. Deletions cut 0 bases from V and 0 bases from J, with 7 bases between. The germline CDR1 and CDR2 sequences are SGHTS and YDEGEE. Produced via immunoSEQ multiplex PCR; TCRdb's table is partial and in-frame only. The data hold a few hundred thousand clones, with around nine tenths observed a single time. V is TRBV5-8 and J is TRBJ1-5; possible D gene TRBD1, 5 bases. The sample consisted of peripheral blood. This TCR came from a woman aged 70 to 79 with COVID-19, enrolled during active disease. Here the CDR3 DNA reads TGTGCCAGCAGCTTGGGACAGATTAGCAATCAGCCCCAGCATTTT. Translated: CASSLGQISNQPQHF.